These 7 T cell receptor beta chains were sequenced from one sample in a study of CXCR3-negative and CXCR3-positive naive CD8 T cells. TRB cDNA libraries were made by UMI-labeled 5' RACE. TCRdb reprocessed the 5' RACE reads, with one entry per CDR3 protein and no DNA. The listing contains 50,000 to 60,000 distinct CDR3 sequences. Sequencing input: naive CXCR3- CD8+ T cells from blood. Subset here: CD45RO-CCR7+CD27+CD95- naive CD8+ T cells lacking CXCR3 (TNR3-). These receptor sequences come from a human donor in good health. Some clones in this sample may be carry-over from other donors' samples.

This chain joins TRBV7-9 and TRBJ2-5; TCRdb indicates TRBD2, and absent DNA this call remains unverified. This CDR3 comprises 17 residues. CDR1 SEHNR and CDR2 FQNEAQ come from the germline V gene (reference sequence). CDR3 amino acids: CASSTNIEGFEEETQYF.

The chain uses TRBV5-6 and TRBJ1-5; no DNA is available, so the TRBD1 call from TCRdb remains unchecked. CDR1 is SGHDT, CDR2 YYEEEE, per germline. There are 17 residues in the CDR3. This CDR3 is CASSFAGGEASNQPQHF.

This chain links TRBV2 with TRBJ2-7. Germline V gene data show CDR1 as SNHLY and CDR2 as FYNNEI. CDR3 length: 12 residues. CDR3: CASKLPTYEQYF.

CDR3 region: CATRGTGGSYEQYF. The chain employs TRBV2 and TRBJ2-7; TCRdb indicates TRBD1, and absent DNA this call remains unverified. The CDR3 extends over 14 amino acids. Germline assignment: CDR1 SNHLY and CDR2 FYNNEI.

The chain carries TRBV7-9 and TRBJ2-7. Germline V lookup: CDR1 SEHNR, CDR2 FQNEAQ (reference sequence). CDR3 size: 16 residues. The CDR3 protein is CASSPVERSLVDEQYF.

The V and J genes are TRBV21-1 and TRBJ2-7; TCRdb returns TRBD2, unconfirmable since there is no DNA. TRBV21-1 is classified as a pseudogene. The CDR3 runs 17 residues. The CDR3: CASSQGLAGESSYEQYF.

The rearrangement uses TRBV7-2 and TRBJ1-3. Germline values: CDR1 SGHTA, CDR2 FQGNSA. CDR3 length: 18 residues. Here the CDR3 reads CASSYVWPGLPSGNTIYF.